This T cell receptor (beta chain) was documented in a study of blood T cells in healthy people across ages. Ranging in age from roughly 6 to 90, the donors were healthy Caucasian individuals from Russia. Through a sample-barcoded 5' primer and a J-beta primer mix, a second PCR was run for 7 to 11 cycles. A single record per CDR3 protein comes from TCRdb applying MiXCR to the 5' RACE reads. The sample contains hundreds of thousands of distinct CDR3 sequences, under 35% of which appear only once. A word on this clonotype: The antigen is not known.

Study outcomes and limitations: A strong correlation was seen between TCR beta diversity and naive T cell percentage. Lack of knowledge of donor CMV status possibly confounded expanded clonotype changes.

The V gene's germline CDR1 is SGHTA and CDR2 FQGNSA. The CDR3 has 14 residues. V lost 6 bases and J 0 bases, leaving 11 bases between the germline ends. The receptor comes from a woman older than 75 in good health. Input material: blood. The rearrangement uses TRBV7-2 and TRBJ1-1; D is ambiguous. CDR3 in amino acids: CASRAGRLNTEAFF. CDR3 sequence (DNA): TGTGCCAGCAGAGCAGGACGGCTGAACACTGAAGCTTTCTTT.